This TCR beta chain was identified in a study of human thymus T cells. This clone has just one count. Thymic resections from corrective heart surgery supplied the tissue. Between the trimmed V and J ends, which lost 0 bases and 4 bases, there was a span of 19 bases. The CDR3 runs to 17 residues. Germline CDR1 LGHNA, CDR2 YSLEER. Profiled with immunoSEQ multiplex PCR; TCRdb holds only in-frame clones, not every one. Found here are roughly 120,000 clones, around 94% of them singletons; the top ten hold 0.024%. The receptor's source is a boy in the first two years of life with a congenital heart defect but otherwise immunologically healthy. This rearrangement joins TRBV4-3 to TRBJ2-7, with no clear D. Specimen: thymus tissue. The CDR3 reads CASSQERYKGKAYEQYF. CDR3 in DNA: TGCGCCAGCAGCCAAGAGAGGTACAAAGGCAAGGCGTACGAGCAGTACTTC.